This TCR beta chain was obtained from a study of T cells in Graves' hyperthyroidism and ophthalmopathy. Per germline, CDR1 LGHNA and CDR2 YNFKEQ. The CDR3 length is 17 residues. The V gene end was trimmed by 1 base and the J gene end by 3 bases; junction bases not matched to a gene: 6. RNA transcripts provided the source from which TCR beta CDR3 regions were amplified. The study used the HTBI primer set for a first-round RT-PCR of the TCR CDR3. MiXCR, applied by TCRdb to the multiplex PCR reads, yields one record per CDR3 protein. In the table there are over 450,000 distinct CDR3 sequences, around 14% of which are singletons. Hyperthyroidism had been newly diagnosed in patients aged 18 to 65, and its duration was under 2 months. From more than 9.5 ml of fresh peripheral blood, PBMCs were isolated. Study-wide points: A model of 13 V-J pairs discriminated ophthalmopathy from stable hyperthyroidism. Clonotypes that were expanded in thyroid above 0.001 mostly appeared in blood too.

Notes on this clonotype: As yet, its antigen is unknown.

The TCR sequence derives from a young woman with Graves' hyperthyroidism. The chain links TRBV4-2 to TRBJ2-2; 9 bases line up with TRBD2. Input material: blood. CDR3 loop: CASSQAGGRGYTGELFF. For the CDR3, the DNA is TGTGCCAGCAGCCAAGCCGGCGGGAGGGGTTACACCGGGGAGCTGTTTTTT.